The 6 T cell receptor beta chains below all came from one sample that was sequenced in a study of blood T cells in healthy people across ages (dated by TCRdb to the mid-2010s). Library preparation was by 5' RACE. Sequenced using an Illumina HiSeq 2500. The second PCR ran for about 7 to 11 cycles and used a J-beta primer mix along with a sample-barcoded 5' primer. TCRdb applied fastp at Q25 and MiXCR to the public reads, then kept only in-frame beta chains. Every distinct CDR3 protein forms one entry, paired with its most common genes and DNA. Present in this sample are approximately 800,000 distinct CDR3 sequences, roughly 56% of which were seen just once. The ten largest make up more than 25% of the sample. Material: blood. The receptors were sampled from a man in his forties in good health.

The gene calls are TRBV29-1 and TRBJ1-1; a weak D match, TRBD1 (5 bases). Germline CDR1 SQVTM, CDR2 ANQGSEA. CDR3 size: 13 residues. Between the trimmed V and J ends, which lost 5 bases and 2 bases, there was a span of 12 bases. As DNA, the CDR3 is TGCAGCGTTAGTGCGGGGGGTAACACTGAAGCTTTCTTT. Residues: CSVSAGGNTEAFF.

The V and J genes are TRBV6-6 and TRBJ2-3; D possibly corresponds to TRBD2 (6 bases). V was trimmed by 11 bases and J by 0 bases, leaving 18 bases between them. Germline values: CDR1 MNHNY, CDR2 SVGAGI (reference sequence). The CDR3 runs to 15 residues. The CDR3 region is CASRRAGGSTDTQYF. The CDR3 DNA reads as TGTGCCTCGCGGAGGGCAGGAGGAAGCACAGATACGCAGTATTTT.

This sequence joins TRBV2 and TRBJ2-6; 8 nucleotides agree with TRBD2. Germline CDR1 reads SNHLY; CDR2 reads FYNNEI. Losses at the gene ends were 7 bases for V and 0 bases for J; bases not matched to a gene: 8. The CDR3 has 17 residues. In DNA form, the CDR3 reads TGTGCCAGCATCCTTAGCGGGGCCCTCTCTGGGGCCAACGTCCTGACTTTC. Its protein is CASILSGALSGANVLTF.

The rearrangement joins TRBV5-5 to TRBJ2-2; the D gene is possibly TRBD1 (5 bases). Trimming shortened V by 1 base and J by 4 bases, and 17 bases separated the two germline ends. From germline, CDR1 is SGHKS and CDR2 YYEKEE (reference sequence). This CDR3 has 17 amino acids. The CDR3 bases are TGTGCCAGCAGCTTGTGGAGTGTAAGGGGCCGCACCGGGGAGCTGTTTTTT. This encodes CASSLWSVRGRTGELFF. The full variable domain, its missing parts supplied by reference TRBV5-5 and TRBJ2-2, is DAGVTQSPTHLIKTRGQQVTLRCSPISGHKSVSWYQQVLGQGPQFIFQYYEKEERGRGNFPDRFSARQFPNYSSELNVNALLLGDSALYLCASSLWSVRGRTGELFFGEGSRLTVL.

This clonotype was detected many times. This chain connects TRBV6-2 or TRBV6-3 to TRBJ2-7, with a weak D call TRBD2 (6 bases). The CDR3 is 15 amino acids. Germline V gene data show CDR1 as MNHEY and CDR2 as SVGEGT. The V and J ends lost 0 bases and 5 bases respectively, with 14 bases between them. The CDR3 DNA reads TGTGCCAGCAGTTACTCGAGGCGGGATGGCGACGAGCAGTACTTC. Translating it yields CASSYSRRDGDEQYF.

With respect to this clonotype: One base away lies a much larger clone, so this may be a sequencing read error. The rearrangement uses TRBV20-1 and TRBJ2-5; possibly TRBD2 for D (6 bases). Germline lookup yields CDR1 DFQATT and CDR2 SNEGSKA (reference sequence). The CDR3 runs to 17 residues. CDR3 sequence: CSARDPLSSGARETQNF. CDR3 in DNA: TGCAGTGCTAGAGATCCCCTTAGCTCGGGAGCCAGAGAGACCCAGAACTTC.